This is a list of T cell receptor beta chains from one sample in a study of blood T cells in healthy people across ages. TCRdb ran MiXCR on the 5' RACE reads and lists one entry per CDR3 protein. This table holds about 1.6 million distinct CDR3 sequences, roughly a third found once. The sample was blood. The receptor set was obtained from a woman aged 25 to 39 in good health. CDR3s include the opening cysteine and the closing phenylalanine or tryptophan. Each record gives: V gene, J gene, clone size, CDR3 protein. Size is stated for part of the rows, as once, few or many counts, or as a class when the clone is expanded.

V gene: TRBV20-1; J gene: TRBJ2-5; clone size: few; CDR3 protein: CSASTSGSRQETQYF
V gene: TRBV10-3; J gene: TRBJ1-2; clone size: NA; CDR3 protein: CATQGYSTDGYTF
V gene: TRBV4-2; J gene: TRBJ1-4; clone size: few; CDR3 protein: CASSQESPPNEKLFF
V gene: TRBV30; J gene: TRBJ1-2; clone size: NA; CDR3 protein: CAWWGSYGYTF
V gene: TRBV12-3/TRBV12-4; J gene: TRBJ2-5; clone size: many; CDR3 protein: CASSSTTETQYF
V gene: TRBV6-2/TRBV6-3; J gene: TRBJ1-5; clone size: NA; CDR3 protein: CASSYQGQGAGGNQPQHF
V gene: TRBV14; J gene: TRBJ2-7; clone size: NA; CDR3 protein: CASSQDYSRYEQYF
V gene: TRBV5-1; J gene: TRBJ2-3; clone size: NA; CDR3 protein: CASSLRPPGGTDTQYF
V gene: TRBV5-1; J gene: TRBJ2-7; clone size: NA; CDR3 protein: CASSPPPGQGKVHEQYF
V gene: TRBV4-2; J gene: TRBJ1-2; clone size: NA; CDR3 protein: CASSQDNEGIGYGYTF
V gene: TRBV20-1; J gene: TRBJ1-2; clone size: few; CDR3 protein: CSARAGSSLNYGYTF
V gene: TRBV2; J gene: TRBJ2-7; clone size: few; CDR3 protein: CASSDKGIREQYF
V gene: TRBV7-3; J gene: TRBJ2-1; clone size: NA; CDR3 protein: CASSGQPGQGYNEQFF
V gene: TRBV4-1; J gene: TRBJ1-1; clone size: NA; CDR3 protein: CASSHNNSPGEAFF